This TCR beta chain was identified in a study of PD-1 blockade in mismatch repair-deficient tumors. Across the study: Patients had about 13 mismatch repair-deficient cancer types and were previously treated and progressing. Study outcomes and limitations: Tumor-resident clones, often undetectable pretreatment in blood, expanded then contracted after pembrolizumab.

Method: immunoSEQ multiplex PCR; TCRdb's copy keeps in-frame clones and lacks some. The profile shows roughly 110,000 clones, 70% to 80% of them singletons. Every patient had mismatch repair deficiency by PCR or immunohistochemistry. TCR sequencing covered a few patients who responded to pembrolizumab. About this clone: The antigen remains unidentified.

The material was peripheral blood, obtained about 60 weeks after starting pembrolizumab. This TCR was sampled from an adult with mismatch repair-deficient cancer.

Written as DNA, the CDR3 is TGTGCCAGCAGCACGCCTGGCCCGGGGCAGCCCCAGCATTTT. Its protein product is CASSTPGPGQPQHF. The V and J genes are TRBV6-5 and TRBJ1-5, with D hard to call. The V gene's germline CDR1 is MNHEY and CDR2 SVGAGI. The CDR3 length is 14 residues. V was clipped by 6 bases and J by 7 bases, with 16 bases between them.